This T cell receptor (beta chain) was sequenced during a study of T cell changes during pregnancy in multiple sclerosis. Method: immunoSEQ multiplex PCR; TCRdb's copy keeps in-frame clones and lacks some. The repertoire includes about 21,000 clones, about 91% of them detected once, and 0.6% to 0.85% sits in the top ten. V lost 4 bases to trimming and J lost 8 bases, with 11 bases between them. Germline V gene sequence: CDR1 MNHNY, CDR2 SVGAGI (reference sequence). The CDR3 covers 12 residues. This receptor was identified in a female donor with multiple sclerosis, enrolled in a pregnancy study. The specimen comprised CD4+ T cells from peripheral blood mononuclear cells, sampled in the third trimester of pregnancy. V is TRBV6-6 and J is TRBJ1-2; tentative D call: TRBD1 (6 bases). CDR3 region: CASSSQGYGYTF. In DNA form, the CDR3 reads TGTGCCAGCAGTTCACAGGGCTACGGCTACACCTTC.